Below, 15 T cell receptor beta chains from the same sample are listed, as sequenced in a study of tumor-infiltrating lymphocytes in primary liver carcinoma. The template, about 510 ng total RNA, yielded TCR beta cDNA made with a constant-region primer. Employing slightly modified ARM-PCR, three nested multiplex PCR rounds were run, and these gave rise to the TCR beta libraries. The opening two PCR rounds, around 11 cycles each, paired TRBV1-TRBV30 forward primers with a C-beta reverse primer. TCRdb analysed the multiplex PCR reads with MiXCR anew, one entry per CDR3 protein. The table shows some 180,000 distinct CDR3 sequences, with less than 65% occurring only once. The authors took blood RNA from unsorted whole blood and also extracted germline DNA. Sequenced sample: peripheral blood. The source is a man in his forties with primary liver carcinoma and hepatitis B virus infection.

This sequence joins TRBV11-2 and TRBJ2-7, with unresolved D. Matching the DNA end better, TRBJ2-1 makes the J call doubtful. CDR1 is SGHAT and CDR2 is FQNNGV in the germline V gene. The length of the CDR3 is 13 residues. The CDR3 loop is CASSVDGTYEQFF. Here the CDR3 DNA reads TGTGCCAGCAGCGTCGACGGTACCTACGAGCAGTTCTTC.

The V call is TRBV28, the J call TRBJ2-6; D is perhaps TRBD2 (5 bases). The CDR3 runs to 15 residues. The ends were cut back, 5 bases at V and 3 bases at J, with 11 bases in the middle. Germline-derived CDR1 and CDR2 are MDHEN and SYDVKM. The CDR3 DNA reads TGTGCCAGCAGTCCCCCTCGGGGTGGGGCCAACGTCCTGACTTTC. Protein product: CASSPPRGGANVLTF.

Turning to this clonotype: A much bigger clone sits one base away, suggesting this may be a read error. The CDR3 nucleotides are TGTGCCGGCAGCTTAGATATTGAGAGCTCCTACGAGCAGTACTTC. Its translation is CAGSLDIESSYEQYF. This sequence joins TRBV11-2 and TRBJ2-7, with unresolved D. The CDR3 runs 15 residues. Germline V gives CDR1 SGHAT, CDR2 FQNNGV.

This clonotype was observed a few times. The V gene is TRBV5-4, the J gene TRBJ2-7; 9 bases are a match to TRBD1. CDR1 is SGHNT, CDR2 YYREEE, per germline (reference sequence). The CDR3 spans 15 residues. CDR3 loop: CASTPRGTGFHEQYF. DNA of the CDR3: TGTGCTAGTACCCCGAGGGGGACAGGGTTCCACGAGCAGTACTTC.

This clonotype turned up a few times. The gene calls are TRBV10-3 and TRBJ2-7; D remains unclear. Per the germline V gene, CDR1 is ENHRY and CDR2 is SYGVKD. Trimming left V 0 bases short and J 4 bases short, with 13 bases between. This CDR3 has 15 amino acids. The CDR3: CAISESGSMMYEQYF. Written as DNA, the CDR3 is TGTGCCATCAGTGAGTCCGGGTCGATGATGTACGAGCAGTACTTC.

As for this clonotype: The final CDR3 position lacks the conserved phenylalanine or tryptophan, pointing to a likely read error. For the CDR3, the DNA is TGTGCCAGCAGTCGAGGTTCAAATCAGCCCCAGCATCTC. Its translation is CASSRGSNQPQHL. The chain combines TRBV11-2 with TRBJ1-5; no firm D call. Trimming removed 6 bases at V and 4 bases at J, with 10 bases between. Germline CDR1 is SGHAT and CDR2 is FQNNGV. This CDR3 has 13 residues.

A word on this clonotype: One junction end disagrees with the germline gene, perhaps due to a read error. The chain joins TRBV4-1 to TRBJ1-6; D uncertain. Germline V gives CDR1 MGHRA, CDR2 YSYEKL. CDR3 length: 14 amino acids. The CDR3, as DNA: TGCGCCAGCGGCCCCCCGCAGGCGAATTCACCCCCCCACTTT. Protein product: CASGPPQANSPPHF.

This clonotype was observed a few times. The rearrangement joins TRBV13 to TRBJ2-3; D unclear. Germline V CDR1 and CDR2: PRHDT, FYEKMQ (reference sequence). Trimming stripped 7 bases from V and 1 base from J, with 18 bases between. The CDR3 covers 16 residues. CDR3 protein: CASTERKGRGTDTQYF. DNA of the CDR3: TGTGCCAGCACCGAACGAAAGGGCCGGGGCACAGATACGCAGTATTTT.

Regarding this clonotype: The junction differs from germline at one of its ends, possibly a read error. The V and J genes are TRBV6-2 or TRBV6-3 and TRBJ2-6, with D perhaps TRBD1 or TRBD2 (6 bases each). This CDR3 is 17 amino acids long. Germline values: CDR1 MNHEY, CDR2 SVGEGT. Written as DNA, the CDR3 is TGTGCTAGCAGTTACGTGGGGGGCTCGGCCGGGGCCAACGTCCTGACTTTC. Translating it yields CASSYVGGSAGANVLTF.

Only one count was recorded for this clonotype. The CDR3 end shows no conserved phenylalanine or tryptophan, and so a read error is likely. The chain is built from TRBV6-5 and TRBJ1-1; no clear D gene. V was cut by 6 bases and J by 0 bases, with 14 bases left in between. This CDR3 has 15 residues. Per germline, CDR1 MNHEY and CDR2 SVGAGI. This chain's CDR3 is CASRSRRGVNTEAFL. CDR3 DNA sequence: TGTGCCAGCAGATCGCGTCGTGGGGTGAACACTGAAGCTTTCTTG.

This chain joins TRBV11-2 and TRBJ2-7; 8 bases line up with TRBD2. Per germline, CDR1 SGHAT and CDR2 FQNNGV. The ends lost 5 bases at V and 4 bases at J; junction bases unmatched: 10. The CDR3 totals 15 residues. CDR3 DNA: TGTGCCAGCAGCCCCAGCGGGAGCTCTCCATACGAGCAGTACTTC. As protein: CASSPSGSSPYEQYF.

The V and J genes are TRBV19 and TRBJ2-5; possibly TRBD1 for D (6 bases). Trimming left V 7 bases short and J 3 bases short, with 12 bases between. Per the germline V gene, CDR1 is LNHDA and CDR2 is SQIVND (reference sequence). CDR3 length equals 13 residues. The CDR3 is CASKSDRKETQYF. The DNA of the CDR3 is TGTGCCAGTAAATCGGACAGAAAAGAGACCCAGTACTTC.

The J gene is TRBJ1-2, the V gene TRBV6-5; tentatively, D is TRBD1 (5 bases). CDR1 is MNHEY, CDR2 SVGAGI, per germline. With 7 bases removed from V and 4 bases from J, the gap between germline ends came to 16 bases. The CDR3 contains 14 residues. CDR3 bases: TGTGCCAGCAACTCGCTTGCAGGGTCCTATGGCTACACCTTC. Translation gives CASNSLAGSYGYTF.

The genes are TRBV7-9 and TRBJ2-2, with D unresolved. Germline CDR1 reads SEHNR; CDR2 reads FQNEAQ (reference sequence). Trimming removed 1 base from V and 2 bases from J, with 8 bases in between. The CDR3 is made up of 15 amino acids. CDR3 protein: CASSLVETNTGELFF. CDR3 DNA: TGTGCCAGCAGCTTAGTTGAGACCAACACCGGGGAGCTGTTTTTT.

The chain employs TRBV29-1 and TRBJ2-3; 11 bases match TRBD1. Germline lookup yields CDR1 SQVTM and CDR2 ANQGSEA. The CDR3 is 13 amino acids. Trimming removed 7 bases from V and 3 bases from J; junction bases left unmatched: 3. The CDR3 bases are TGCAGCGCCGGACAGGGGGCGACAGATACGCAGTATTTT. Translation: CSAGQGATDTQYF.